Presented here are 9 T cell receptor beta chains from one specimen sequenced in a study of cytomegalovirus exposure and HLA in healthy donors. A multiplex PCR was run with 60 Vbeta primers and 13 Jbeta primers. Method: immunoSEQ multiplex PCR; TCRdb's copy keeps in-frame clones and lacks some. This table has 130,000 or so clones, around 84% appearing once. Sample: PBMCs. Every receptor here comes from a man aged 18 to 29 in good health and CMV-seronegative.

This clone was observed a handful of times. The chain joins TRBV5-1 to TRBJ2-1, with D uncertain. V was clipped by 4 bases and J by 4 bases, with 12 bases between them. The CDR3 loop spans 14 amino acids. CDR1 and CDR2 (germline): SGHRS, YFSETQ. The CDR3 nucleotides are TGCGCCAGCAGCCGCGTCCGAAATTACAATGAGCAGTTCTTC. Translation: CASSRVRNYNEQFF.

This rearrangement joins TRBV2 to TRBJ2-7; a weak D match, TRBD1 (5 bases). V was cut by 5 bases and J by 2 bases, with 10 bases left in between. The CDR3 has 13 amino acids. CDR1 is SNHLY, CDR2 FYNNEI, per germline. The CDR3 sequence is CASSPGNAYEQYF. Here the CDR3 DNA reads TGTGCCAGCAGTCCAGGGAATGCCTACGAGCAGTACTTC.

The genes are TRBV5-4 and TRBJ1-1, with D tentatively TRBD1 (5 bases). V was trimmed by 4 bases and J by 4 bases, leaving 17 bases between them. Germline CDR1 and CDR2: SGHNT and YYREEE (reference sequence). This CDR3 has 15 amino acids. This CDR3 reads CASSPLGGDSTEAFF. CDR3 bases: TGTGCCAGCAGCCCCCTTGGGGGGGATAGCACTGAAGCTTTCTTT. Complete variable domain (other parts from reference TRBV5-4 and TRBJ1-1): ETGVTQSPTHLIKTRGQQVTLRCSSQSGHNTVSWYQQALGQGPQFIFQYYREEENGRGNFPPRFSGLQFPNYSSELNVNALELDDSALYLCASSPLGGDSTEAFFGQGTRLTVV.

The V call is TRBV29-1, the J call TRBJ2-7; 11 bases match TRBD1. Trimming took 1 base from V and 3 from J; bases not matched to a gene: 2. Germline-derived CDR1 and CDR2 are SQVTM and ANQGSEA. The CDR3 runs to 14 residues. CDR3 DNA sequence: TGCAGCGTTGAAGGGGGGACAGGGGGCTACGAGCAGTACTTC. This gives the protein CSVEGGTGGYEQYF.

This chain uses TRBV6-5 with TRBJ2-1; D not resolved. This CDR3 is 12 amino acids long. The germline gives CDR1 MNHEY, CDR2 SVGAGI. V lost 2 bases and J 5 bases, leaving 4 bases between the germline ends. The CDR3, as DNA: TGTGCCAGCAGTTACCCCAACAATGAGCAGTTCTTC. The encoded protein is CASSYPNNEQFF.

This chain connects TRBV14 to TRBJ2-7; no firm D call. Germline V gives CDR1 SGHDN, CDR2 FVKESK. Trimming stripped 5 bases from V and 8 bases from J, with 16 bases between. CDR3 length: 13 residues. Written as DNA, the CDR3 is TGTGCCAGCAGCGAAACATTGGTCTTCAAGCAGTACTTC. Protein: CASSETLVFKQYF.

The genes are TRBV19 and TRBJ2-1; TRBD1 matches 8 bases. The germline V gene encodes CDR1 LNHDA and CDR2 SQIVND (reference sequence). V shed 6 bases, J shed 5 bases, and the junction held 9 bases outside the gene matches. The CDR3 sequence is 15 residues long. CDR3: CASSDYRGMNNEQFF. As DNA, the CDR3 is TGTGCCAGTAGCGACTACAGGGGGATGAACAATGAGCAGTTCTTC.

The chain carries TRBV5-6 and TRBJ2-6; 8 nucleotides line up with TRBD1. The CDR3 extends over 18 amino acids. Germline CDR1 and CDR2: SGHDT and YYEEEE. Trimming at V came to 4 bases and at J to 0 bases, leaving 9 bases not matched to a gene. This CDR3 reads CASSLPPGGSSGANVLTF. DNA for the CDR3: TGTGCCAGCAGCCTCCCCCCAGGGGGCAGCTCTGGGGCCAACGTCCTGACTTTC.

V is TRBV5-1 and J is TRBJ1-2; D is perhaps TRBD1 (5 bases). CDR1 is SGHRS, CDR2 YFSETQ, per germline. V dropped 4 bases and J dropped 0 bases, with 7 bases sitting between them. There are 13 residues in the CDR3. The CDR3 bases are TGCGCCAGCAGCGACAGCGCTAACTATGGCTACACCTTC. It specifies CASSDSANYGYTF.